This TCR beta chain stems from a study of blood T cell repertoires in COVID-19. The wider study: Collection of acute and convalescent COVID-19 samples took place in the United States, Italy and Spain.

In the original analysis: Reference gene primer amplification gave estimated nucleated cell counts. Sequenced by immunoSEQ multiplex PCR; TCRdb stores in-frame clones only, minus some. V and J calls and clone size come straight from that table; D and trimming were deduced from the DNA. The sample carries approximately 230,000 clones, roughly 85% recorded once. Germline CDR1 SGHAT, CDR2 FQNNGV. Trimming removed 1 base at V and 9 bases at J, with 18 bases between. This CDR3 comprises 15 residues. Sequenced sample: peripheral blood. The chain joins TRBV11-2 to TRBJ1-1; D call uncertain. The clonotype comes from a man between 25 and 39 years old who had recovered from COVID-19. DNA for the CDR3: TGTGCCAGCAGCTTAGCGGCGGCCGGACTGAGGAAAGCTTTCTTT. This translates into CASSLAAAGLRKAFF. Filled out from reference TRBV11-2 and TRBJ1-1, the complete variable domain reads EAGVAQSPRYKIIEKRQSVAFWCNPISGHATLYWYQQILGQGPKLLIQFQNNGVVDDSQLPKDRFSAERLKGVDSTLKIQPAKLEDSAVYLCASSLAAAGLRKAFFGQGTRLTVV.